Included here is one T cell receptor beta chain sequence, with context. Data came from immunoSEQ multiplex PCR; TCRdb stores just in-frame clones and leaves some out. The data show over 150,000 clones, approximately 89% seen once. This record belongs to a study of T cell responses to AZD1222 COVID-19 vaccine. V lost 4 bases to trimming and J lost 0 bases; unmatched junction nucleotides: 15. The germline V gene has CDR1 MNHNS and CDR2 SASEGT. There are 19 residues in the CDR3. The receptor was isolated from an adult who received the AZD1222 COVID-19 vaccine. The source material was peripheral blood, sampled 28 days after the second AZD1222 dose. The gene calls are TRBV6-1 and TRBJ2-7, with 10 positions matching TRBD2. As DNA, the CDR3 is TGTGCCAGCAGTGGGCTGGGACTAGCGACCGACACAAGCTCCTACGAGCAGTACTTC. It encodes CASSGLGLATDTSSYEQYF.